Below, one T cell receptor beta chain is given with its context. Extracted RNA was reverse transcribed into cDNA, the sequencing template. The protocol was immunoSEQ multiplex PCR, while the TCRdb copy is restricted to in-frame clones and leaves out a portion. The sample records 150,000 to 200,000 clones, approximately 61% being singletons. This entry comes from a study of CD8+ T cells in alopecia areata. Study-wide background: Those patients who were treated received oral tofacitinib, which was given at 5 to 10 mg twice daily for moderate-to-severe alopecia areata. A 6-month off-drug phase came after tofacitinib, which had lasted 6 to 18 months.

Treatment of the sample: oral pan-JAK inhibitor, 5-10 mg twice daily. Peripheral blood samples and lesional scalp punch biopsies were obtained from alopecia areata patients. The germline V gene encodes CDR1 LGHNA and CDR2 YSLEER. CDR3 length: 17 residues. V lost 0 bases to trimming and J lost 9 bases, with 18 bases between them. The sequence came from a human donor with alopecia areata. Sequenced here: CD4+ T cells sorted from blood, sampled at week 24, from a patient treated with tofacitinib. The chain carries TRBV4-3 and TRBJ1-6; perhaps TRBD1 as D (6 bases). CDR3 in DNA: TGCGCCAGCAGCCAAGAAGGACCTACAGGGAGGTTTTCACCCCTCCACTTT. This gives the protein CASSQEGPTGRFSPLHF.